This TCR beta chain is from a study of cytomegalovirus exposure and HLA in healthy donors. General observations from the study: The study designated fewer than 200 TCR beta chains cytomegalovirus-associated. Rare sequences made up most TCRs, while some public TCRs were found in many donors. Researchers left out some V segments, among them TRBV6-2 and TRBV6-3, as indistinguishable.

Use of 60 Vbeta and 13 Jbeta primers characterized the PCR. Authors' processing steps: Roughly 12 million shared chains were among approximately 80 million unique TCR beta chains counted in a later analysis. TCRdb keeps only in-frame clones here, not all; method: immunoSEQ multiplex PCR. The V and J calls and clone size were taken over from that table, and D and trimming were inferred from the DNA. The top ten hold 0.9% to 1.1% of the sample, which has some 170,000 clones, around 81% seen once. V was pared by 0 bases and J by 2 bases, with 7 bases between. Germline CDR1 reads SGHRS; CDR2 reads YFSETQ. The CDR3 spans 14 residues. This clone has a handful of counts. Its cognate antigen is unknown.

The chain couples TRBV5-1 to TRBJ2-3; D ambiguous. The receptor comes from a woman in her thirties or forties in good health and CMV-seronegative. Input material: PBMCs. The CDR3: CASSLVSFTDTQYF. Here the CDR3 DNA reads TGCGCCAGCAGCTTGGTTTCTTTCACAGATACGCAGTATTTT.